This T cell receptor beta chain was documented in a study of blood T cells in healthy people across ages. Total RNA was extracted at no less than 5.5 micrograms per sample. The V segment lost 7 bases and the J segment 2 bases; nucleotides outside the gene matches: 9. Germline CDR1 is DFQATT and CDR2 is SNEGSKA (reference sequence). The CDR3 is made up of 14 amino acids. A sample-barcoded 5' primer and a J-beta primer mix were used in a second PCR of roughly 6 to 11 cycles. TCRdb reanalysed the 5' RACE reads using MiXCR and keeps one entry per CDR3 protein. In the table there are about 1.8 million distinct CDR3 sequences, 49% of which are singletons.

Sequencing was performed on blood. The chain links TRBV20-1 to TRBJ2-5; 8 positions agree with TRBD1. This clonotype was sampled from a woman aged 40 to 50 in good health. This CDR3 reads CSGTGPIRQETQYF. The CDR3 nucleotides are TGCAGTGGGACAGGGCCGATCCGACAAGAGACCCAGTACTTC.